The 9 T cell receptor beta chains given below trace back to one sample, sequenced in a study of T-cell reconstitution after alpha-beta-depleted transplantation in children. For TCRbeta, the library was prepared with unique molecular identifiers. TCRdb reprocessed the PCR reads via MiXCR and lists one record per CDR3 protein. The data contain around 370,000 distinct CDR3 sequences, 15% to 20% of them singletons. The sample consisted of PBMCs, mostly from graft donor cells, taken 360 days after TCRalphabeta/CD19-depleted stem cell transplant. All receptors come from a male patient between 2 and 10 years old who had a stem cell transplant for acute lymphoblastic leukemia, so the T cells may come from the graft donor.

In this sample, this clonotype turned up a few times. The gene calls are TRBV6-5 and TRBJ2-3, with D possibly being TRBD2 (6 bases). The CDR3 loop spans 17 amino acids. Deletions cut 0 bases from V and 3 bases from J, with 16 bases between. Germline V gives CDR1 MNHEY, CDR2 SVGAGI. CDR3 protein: CASSYSRTGAWTDTQYF. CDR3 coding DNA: TGTGCCAGCAGTTACTCGAGGACGGGAGCCTGGACAGATACGCAGTATTTT.

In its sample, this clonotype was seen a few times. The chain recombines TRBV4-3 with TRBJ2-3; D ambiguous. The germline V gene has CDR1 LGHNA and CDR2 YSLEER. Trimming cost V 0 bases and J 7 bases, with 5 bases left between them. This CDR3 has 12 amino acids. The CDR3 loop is CASSQDMYTQYF. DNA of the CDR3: TGCGCCAGCAGCCAAGATATGTATACGCAGTATTTT.

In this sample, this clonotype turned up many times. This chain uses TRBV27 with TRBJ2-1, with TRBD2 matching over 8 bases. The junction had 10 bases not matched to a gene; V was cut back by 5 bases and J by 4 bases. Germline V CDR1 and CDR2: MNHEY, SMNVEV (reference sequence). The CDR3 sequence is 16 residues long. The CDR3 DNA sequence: TGTGCCAGCAGTCCCCCGGGACTAGTCTCTTACAATGAGCAGTTCTTC. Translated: CASSPPGLVSYNEQFF.

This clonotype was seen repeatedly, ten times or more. CDR3 region: CASRTQETQYF. In DNA, the CDR3 is TGTGCCAGCAGGACGCAAGAGACCCAGTACTTC. The rearrangement links TRBV27 to TRBJ2-5; D is ambiguous. Germline V gene lookup returns CDR1 MNHEY and CDR2 SMNVEV (reference sequence). CDR3 size: 11 residues. V lost 6 bases, J lost 2 bases, and 4 bases lay in between.

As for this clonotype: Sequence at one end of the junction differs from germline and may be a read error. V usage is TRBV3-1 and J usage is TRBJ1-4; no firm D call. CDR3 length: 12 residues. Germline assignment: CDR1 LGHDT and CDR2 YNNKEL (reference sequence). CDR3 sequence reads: CASSQGNGKLFF. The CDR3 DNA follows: TGTGCCAGCAGCCAGGGGAATGGAAAACTGTTTTTT.

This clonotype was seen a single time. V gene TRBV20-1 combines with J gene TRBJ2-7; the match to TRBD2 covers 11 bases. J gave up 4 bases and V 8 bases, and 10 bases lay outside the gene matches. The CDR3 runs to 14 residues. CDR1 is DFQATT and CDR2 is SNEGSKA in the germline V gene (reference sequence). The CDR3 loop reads CSPSAGTSGYEQYF. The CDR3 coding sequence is TGCAGTCCCTCCGCCGGGACTAGCGGTTACGAGCAGTACTTC.

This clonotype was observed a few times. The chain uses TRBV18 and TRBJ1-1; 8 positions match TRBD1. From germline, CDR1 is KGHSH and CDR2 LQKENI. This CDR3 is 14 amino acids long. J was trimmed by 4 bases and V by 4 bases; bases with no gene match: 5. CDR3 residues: CASSLQGVSTEAFF. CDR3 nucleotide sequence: TGTGCCAGCTCACTACAGGGGGTGAGCACTGAAGCTTTCTTT.

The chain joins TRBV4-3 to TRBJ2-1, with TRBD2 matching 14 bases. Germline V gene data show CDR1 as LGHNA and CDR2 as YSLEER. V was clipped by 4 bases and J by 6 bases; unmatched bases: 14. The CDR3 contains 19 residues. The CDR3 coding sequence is TGCGCCAGCAGCCCTACCGGGACTAGCGGGAGATATGAGTCCAATGAGCAGTTCTTC. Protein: CASSPTGTSGRYESNEQFF.

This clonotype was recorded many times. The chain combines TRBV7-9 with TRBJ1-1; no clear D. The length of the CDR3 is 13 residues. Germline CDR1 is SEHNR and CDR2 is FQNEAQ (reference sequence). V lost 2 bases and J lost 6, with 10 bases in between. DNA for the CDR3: TGTGCCAGCAGCTTACACCAGGCCGCTGAAGCTTTCTTT. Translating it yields CASSLHQAAEAFF.